Listed below are T cell receptor beta chains from one sample, sequenced in a study of blood T cell repertoires in COVID-19. Method: immunoSEQ multiplex PCR; TCRdb's copy keeps in-frame clones and lacks some. The sample yields more than 120,000 clones, about 85% seen once. Material: peripheral blood. The receptors stem from a human donor with acute or convalescent COVID-19. The donor label of this sample is uncertain. The CDR3 runs from the conserved cysteine through the conserved F or W. The D gene is left open where the match is weak. Rows give clone size only sometimes, using once, few, many, or a class for an expanded clone.

TRBJ2-3,NA,TRBD2,TRBV7-2,CASSLVGAGGSDTQYF,TGTGCCAGCAGCTTAGTCGGAGCGGGGGGAAGTGATACGCAGTATTTT
TRBJ2-7,NA,TRBD1,TRBV6-2/TRBV6-3,CASSDRDRGEQYF,TGTGCCAGCAGTGACCGGGACAGGGGCGAGCAGTACTTC
TRBJ1-5,NA,NA,TRBV7-8,CASSLSGGNQPQHF,TGTGCCAGCAGCTTAAGTGGGGGGAATCAGCCCCAGCATTTT
TRBJ2-1,NA,TRBD1,TRBV10-3,CAISGQGATYSYNEQFF,TGTGCCATCTCGGGGCAGGGGGCCACATACTCCTACAATGAGCAGTTCTTC
TRBJ1-5,NA,TRBD1,TRBV7-2,CASSIDRGSVQPQHF,TGTGCCAGCAGCATTGACAGGGGGTCCGTTCAGCCCCAGCATTTT
TRBJ1-5,NA,TRBD1,TRBV4-3,CASSQDRGVLNQPQHF,TGCGCCAGCAGCCAAGACAGGGGGGTCCTTAATCAGCCCCAGCATTTT
TRBJ1-2,NA,TRBD1,TRBV2,CASRRTGGDYGYTF,TGTGCCAGCAGGAGGACAGGGGGCGACTATGGCTACACCTTC
TRBJ2-5,NA,TRBD2,TRBV5-4,CASSRGGLASPGETQYF,TGTGCCAGCAGCCGTGGGGGACTAGCGTCCCCAGGGGAGACCCAGTACTTC
TRBJ2-2,NA,NA,TRBV10-3,CAISESSSSTGELFF,TGTGCCATCAGTGAGTCGTCTAGCTCCACCGGGGAGCTGTTTTTT
TRBJ1-3,NA,TRBD1,TRBV20-1,CSANDRVSGNTIYF,TGCAGTGCTAATGACAGGGTCTCTGGAAACACCATATATTTT
TRBJ1-2,few,NA,TRBV2,CASSVFTGNYGYTF,TGTGCCAGCAGTGTTTTCACAGGAAACTATGGCTACACCTTC
TRBJ2-3,NA,TRBD2,TRBV4-3,CASSQDKAGGLDTQYF,TGCGCCAGCAGCCAAGATAAGGCGGGAGGGCTAGATACGCAGTATTTT
TRBJ1-6,NA,TRBD1,TRBV7-8,CASSLVPGQGYSPLHF,TGTGCCAGCAGCTTAGTACCGGGACAGGGTTATTCACCCCTCCACTTT
TRBJ2-6,once,TRBD1,TRBV19,CASSTTGVGANVLTF,TGTGCCAGTAGTACAACAGGGGTGGGGGCCAACGTCCTGACTTTC
TRBJ2-3,NA,TRBD1,TRBV28,CASRLQGARTDTQYF,TGTGCCAGCAGGCTACAGGGGGCGCGCACAGATACGCAGTATTTT
TRBJ1-4,few,NA,TRBV4-3,CASSKRTERDEKLFF,TGCGCCAGCAGCAAACGGACAGAAAGAGATGAAAAACTGTTTTTT
TRBJ1-1,NA,TRBD1,TRBV3-1/TRBV3-2,CASSQGDRGTEAFF,TGTGCCAGCAGCCAAGGGGACAGAGGAACTGAAGCTTTCTTT
TRBJ1-2,once,TRBD1,TRBV4-1,CASSPSKGQGAGGYTF,TGCGCCAGCAGCCCGTCGAAGGGACAGGGGGCGGGCGGCTACACCTTC
TRBJ2-4,NA,TRBD1,TRBV29-1,CSVRDRGRFIQYF,TGCAGCGTACGGGACAGGGGGCGTTTCATTCAGTACTTC
TRBJ2-1,NA,TRBD2,TRBV28,CASSLISGGSYNEQFF,TGTGCCAGCAGTTTAATCAGCGGGGGGTCGTACAATGAGCAGTTCTTC
TRBJ1-1,few,TRBD1,TRBV7-9,CASSFGGQGAWAEAFF,TGTGCCAGCAGCTTCGGGGGACAGGGGGCTTGGGCTGAAGCTTTCTTT
TRBJ2-1,NA,TRBD2,TRBV19,CASTPPPSGRAPEQFF,TGTGCCAGTACCCCGCCCCCTAGCGGGAGGGCCCCTGAGCAGTTCTTC
TRBJ1-1,NA,NA,TRBV5-1,CACGDIGLGTEAFF,TGCGCCTGCGGGGATATAGGCCTGGGGACTGAAGCTTTCTTT
TRBJ1-1,NA,NA,TRBV3-1/TRBV3-2,CASSQQGGWMNTEAFF,TGTGCCAGCAGCCAACAGGGAGGTTGGATGAACACTGAAGCTTTCTTT
TRBJ1-2,once,TRBD1,TRBV29-1,CSVSWTGSDLTYGYTF,TGCAGCGTATCATGGACAGGGTCCGACTTGACATATGGCTACACCTTC
TRBJ1-1,NA,TRBD1,TRBV7-9,CASSLAGQGATEAFF,TGTGCCAGCAGCTTAGCGGGACAGGGGGCCACTGAAGCTTTCTTT
TRBJ2-1,NA,NA,TRBV9,CASSVEGGWNEQFF,TGTGCCAGCAGCGTCGAAGGGGGTTGGAATGAGCAGTTCTTC
TRBJ1-2,NA,TRBD1,TRBV3-1/TRBV3-2,CASSQADRSFNYGYTF,TGTGCCAGCAGCCAAGCGGACAGGAGCTTTAACTATGGCTACACCTTC
TRBJ2-3,NA,TRBD2,TRBV19,CASSRTSGSGADTQYF,TGTGCCAGTAGTCGGACTAGCGGGAGTGGGGCAGATACGCAGTATTTT
TRBJ2-1,NA,NA,TRBV9,CASSVGESSYNEQFF,TGTGCCAGCAGCGTAGGAGAGAGCTCCTACAATGAGCAGTTCTTC
TRBJ1-3,NA,NA,TRBV7-8,CASSPLSGNTIYF,TGTGCCAGCAGCCCCCTCTCTGGAAACACCATATATTTT
TRBJ2-3,NA,TRBD2,TRBV3-1/TRBV3-2,CASSQDNGLAWTNTQYF,TGTGCCAGCAGCCAAGATAACGGACTAGCCTGGACCAATACGCAGTATTTT
TRBJ2-5,NA,NA,TRBV5-4,CASSLPDSDQETQYF,TGTGCCAGCAGCTTACCGGACAGTGACCAAGAGACCCAGTACTTC
TRBJ2-1,NA,NA,TRBV6-5,CASSYISSNEQFF,TGTGCCAGCAGTTACATTTCGTCCAATGAGCAGTTCTTC
TRBJ1-1,NA,TRBD1,TRBV7-9,CASSGRQGANTEAFF,TGTGCCAGCAGCGGACGACAGGGGGCGAACACTGAAGCTTTCTTT
TRBJ1-6,few,TRBD1,TRBV4-2,CASSQDTGVSPLHF,TGTGCCAGCAGCCAAGATACAGGGGTTTCACCCCTCCACTTT
TRBJ2-4,NA,TRBD2,TRBV18,CASSPPGTSGGPLAKNIQYF,TGTGCCAGCTCACCACCGGGGACTAGCGGGGGGCCACTAGCCAAAAACATTCAGTACTTC
TRBJ1-5,NA,NA,TRBV19,CASSGGGYRQPQHF,TGTGCCAGCTCCGGGGGGGGGTATCGGCAGCCCCAGCATTTT
TRBJ2-2,once,NA,TRBV10-2,CASSDPGQKTGELFF,TGCGCCAGCAGTGACCCCGGACAGAAAACCGGGGAGCTGTTTTTT
TRBJ2-1,NA,NA,TRBV2,CASSGGYEQFF,TGTGCCAGCAGTGGAGGCTATGAGCAGTTCTTC
TRBJ1-3,NA,TRBD1,TRBV7-3,CASSPGTGDGNTIYF,TGTGCCAGCAGCCCCGGGACAGGGGATGGAAACACCATATATTTT
TRBJ2-2,NA,TRBD1,TRBV11-2,CASSLDEGAVSGELFF,TGTGCCAGCAGCTTAGATGAGGGGGCCGTTTCAGGGGAGCTGTTTTTT
TRBJ1-3,NA,NA,TRBV7-8,CASSLEGDTGNTIYF,TGTGCCAGCAGCTTAGAGGGGGATACTGGAAACACCATATATTTT
TRBJ2-2,NA,TRBD1,TRBV6-4,CASSDPMRQGNTGELFF,TGTGCCAGCAGTGACCCCATGAGACAGGGGAACACCGGGGAGCTGTTTTTT
TRBJ1-1,NA,TRBD1,TRBV27,CASSLSRTGGMNTEAFF,TGTGCCAGCAGTTTATCGCGGACAGGGGGCATGAACACTGAAGCTTTCTTT
TRBJ2-3,once,TRBD2,TRBV2,CASSEGWLAGSTDTQYF,TGTGCCAGCAGTGAGGGATGGCTAGCGGGAAGCACAGATACGCAGTATTTT
TRBJ1-1,NA,TRBD1,TRBV28,CASRVTGGGTEAFF,TGTGCCAGCAGAGTGACAGGGGGTGGCACTGAAGCTTTCTTT
TRBJ1-1,NA,NA,TRBV5-6,CASTAGVATEAFF,TGTGCCAGCACCGCAGGGGTAGCCACTGAAGCTTTCTTT
TRBJ1-1,once,NA,TRBV6-5,CASRFRGGSTEAFF,TGTGCCAGCAGGTTCAGGGGTGGTAGCACTGAAGCTTTCTTT
TRBJ2-1,NA,NA,TRBV19,CASLDSSSYNEQFF,TGTGCCAGTTTGGACAGCAGCTCCTACAATGAGCAGTTCTTC
TRBJ2-3,NA,NA,TRBV24-1,CATSDVAVDTQYF,TGTGCCACCAGCGACGTGGCGGTGGATACGCAGTATTTT
TRBJ1-5,NA,TRBD1,TRBV28,CASSPGTGGRGPQHF,TGTGCCAGCAGTCCCGGGACAGGGGGAAGGGGGCCCCAGCATTTT
TRBJ2-1,NA,TRBD2,TRBV24-1,CATSPGLHASNEQFF,TGTGCCACCAGTCCGGGACTACACGCCTCCAATGAGCAGTTCTTC
TRBJ2-7,NA,NA,TRBV28,CASRPTASYEQYF,TGTGCCAGCAGACCGACAGCCTCCTACGAGCAGTACTTC
TRBJ1-2,NA,NA,TRBV27,CATRGPNYGYTF,TGTGCCACCCGTGGGCCGAACTATGGCTACACCTTC
TRBJ1-4,NA,NA,TRBV30,CAWSFLGSQNEKLFF,TGTGCCTGGAGTTTTCTTGGCAGTCAGAATGAAAAACTGTTTTTT
TRBJ1-2,once,NA,TRBV10-3,CAISPDGMRGGDYGYTF,TGTGCCATCAGCCCCGATGGAATGAGGGGAGGGGACTATGGCTACACCTTC
TRBJ2-5,NA,TRBD1,TRBV6-5,CASSTGTGGETQYF,TGTGCCAGCAGTACTGGGACAGGGGGCGAGACCCAGTACTTC
TRBJ1-1,NA,NA,TRBV6-5,CASRLKLNTEAFF,TGTGCCAGCAGACTTAAGTTGAACACTGAAGCTTTCTTT
TRBJ2-7,NA,NA,TRBV10-3,CAISEGAALTYEQYF,TGTGCCATCAGTGAGGGAGCGGCTCTTACCTACGAGCAGTACTTC